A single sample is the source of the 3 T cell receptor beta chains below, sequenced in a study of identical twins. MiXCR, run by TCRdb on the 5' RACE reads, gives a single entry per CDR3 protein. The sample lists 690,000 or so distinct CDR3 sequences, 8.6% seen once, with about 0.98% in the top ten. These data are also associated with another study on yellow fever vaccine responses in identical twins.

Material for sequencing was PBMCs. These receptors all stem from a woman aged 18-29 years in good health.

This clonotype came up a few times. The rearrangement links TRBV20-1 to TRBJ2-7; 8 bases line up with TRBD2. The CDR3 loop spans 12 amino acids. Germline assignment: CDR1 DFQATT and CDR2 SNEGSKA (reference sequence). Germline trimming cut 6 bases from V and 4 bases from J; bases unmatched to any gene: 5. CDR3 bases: TGCAGTGCGACAAGCGGGAGTTACGAGCAGTACTTC. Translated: CSATSGSYEQYF.

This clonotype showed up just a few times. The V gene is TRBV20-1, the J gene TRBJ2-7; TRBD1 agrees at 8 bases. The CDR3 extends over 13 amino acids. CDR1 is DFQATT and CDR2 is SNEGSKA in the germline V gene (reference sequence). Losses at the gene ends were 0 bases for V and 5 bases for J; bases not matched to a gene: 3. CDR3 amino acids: CSARDRGLDEQYF. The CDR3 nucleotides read TGCAGTGCTAGAGACAGGGGGCTGGACGAGCAGTACTTC.

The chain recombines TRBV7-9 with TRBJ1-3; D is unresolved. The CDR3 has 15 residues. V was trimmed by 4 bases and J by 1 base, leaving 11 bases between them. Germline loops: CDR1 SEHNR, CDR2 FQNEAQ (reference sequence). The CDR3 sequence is CASSSRQVSGNTIYF. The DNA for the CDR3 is TGTGCCAGCAGCTCACGGCAGGTTTCTGGAAACACCATATATTTT.